Sequencing of this T cell receptor (beta chain) was carried out in a study of cytomegalovirus exposure and HLA in healthy donors. This CDR3 comprises 13 residues. The V end was cut by 4 bases, the J end by 3 bases, with 10 bases between. CDR1 LNHDA and CDR2 SQIVND come from the germline V gene (reference sequence). It was with 60 Vbeta and 13 Jbeta primers that the PCR ran. The repertoire was sequenced with immunoSEQ multiplex PCR; TCRdb's copy has only in-frame clones and lacks some. Of more than 95,000 clones in the sample, under 85% were seen once. This TCR came from a woman aged 40 to 50 in good health and CMV-seropositive. The rearrangement links TRBV19 to TRBJ2-7, with a tentative D call TRBD2 (5 bases). The material sequenced was PBMCs. The CDR3 protein is CASSTLAGYEQYF. The CDR3 DNA reads TGTGCCAGTAGTACTCTAGCAGGCTACGAGCAGTACTTC.